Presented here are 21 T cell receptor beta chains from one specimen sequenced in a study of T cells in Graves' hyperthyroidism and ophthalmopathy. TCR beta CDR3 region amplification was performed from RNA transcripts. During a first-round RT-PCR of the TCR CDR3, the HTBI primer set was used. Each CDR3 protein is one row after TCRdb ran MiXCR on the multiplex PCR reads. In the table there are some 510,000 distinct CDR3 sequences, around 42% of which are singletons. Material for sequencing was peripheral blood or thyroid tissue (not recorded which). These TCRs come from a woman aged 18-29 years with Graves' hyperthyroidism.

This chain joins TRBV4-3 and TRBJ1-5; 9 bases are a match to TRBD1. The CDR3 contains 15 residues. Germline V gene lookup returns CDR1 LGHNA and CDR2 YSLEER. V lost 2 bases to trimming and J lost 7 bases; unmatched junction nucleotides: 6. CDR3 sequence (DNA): TGCGCCAGCAGCCAAAACAGGGGGCAGGGGCAGCCCCAGCATTTT. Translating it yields CASSQNRGQGQPQHF.

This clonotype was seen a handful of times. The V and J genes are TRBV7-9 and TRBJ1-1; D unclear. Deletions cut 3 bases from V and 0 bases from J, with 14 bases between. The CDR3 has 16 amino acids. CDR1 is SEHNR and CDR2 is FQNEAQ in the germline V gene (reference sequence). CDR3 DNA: TGTGCCAGCAGCTTGAGGCAGGTGTACCTGAACACTGAAGCTTTCTTT. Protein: CASSLRQVYLNTEAFF.

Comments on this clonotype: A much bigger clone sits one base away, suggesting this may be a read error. The CDR3 DNA sequence: TGTGCCTCCACGAACCCTTTGGATTACGAGCAGCACTTC. Translating it yields CASTNPLDYEQHF. The rearrangement uses TRBV30 and TRBJ2-7; D gene uncertain. The CDR3 contains 13 residues. The V gene's germline CDR1 is GTSNPN and CDR2 SVGIG (reference sequence).

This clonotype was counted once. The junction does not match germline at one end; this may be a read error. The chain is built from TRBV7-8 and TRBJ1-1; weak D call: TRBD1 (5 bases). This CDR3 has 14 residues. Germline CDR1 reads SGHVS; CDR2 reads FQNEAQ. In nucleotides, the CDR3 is TGTGCCAGCAGCCCCCAGGGAGGTCTCACTGAAGCTCTCTTT. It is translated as CASSPQGGLTEALF.

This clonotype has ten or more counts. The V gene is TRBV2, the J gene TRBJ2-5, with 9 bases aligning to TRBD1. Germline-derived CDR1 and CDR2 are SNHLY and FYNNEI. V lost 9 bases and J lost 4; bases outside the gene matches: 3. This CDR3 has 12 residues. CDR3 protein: CASRQGGETQYF. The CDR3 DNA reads TGTGCCAGTAGACAGGGGGGAGAGACCCAGTACTTC.

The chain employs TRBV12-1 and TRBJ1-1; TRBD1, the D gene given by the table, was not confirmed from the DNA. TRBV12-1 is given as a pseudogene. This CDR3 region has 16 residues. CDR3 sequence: CASSPLSTGDRGYAFF. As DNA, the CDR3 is TGTGCCAGCAGCCCCCTCTCCACCGGGGACAGGGGTTACGCTTTCTTT.

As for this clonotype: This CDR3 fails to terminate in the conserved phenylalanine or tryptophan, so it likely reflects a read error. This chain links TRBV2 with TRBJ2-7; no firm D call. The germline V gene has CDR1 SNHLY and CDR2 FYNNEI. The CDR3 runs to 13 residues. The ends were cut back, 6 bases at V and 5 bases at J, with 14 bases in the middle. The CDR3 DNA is TGTGCCAGCAGCTCCAGACGGGCGCACGAGCAGTACCTC. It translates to CASSSRRAHEQYL.

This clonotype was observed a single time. The chain's CDR3 is CASSAGQGADTQYF. CDR3 nucleotides: TGTGCCAGCAGCGCCGGACAGGGAGCAGATACGCAGTATTTT. V usage is TRBV2 and J usage is TRBJ2-3, with 8 bases that match TRBD1. Germline trimming cut 6 bases from V and 4 bases from J; bases unmatched to any gene: 6. Germline-derived CDR1 and CDR2 are SNHLY and FYNNEI. The CDR3 covers 14 residues.

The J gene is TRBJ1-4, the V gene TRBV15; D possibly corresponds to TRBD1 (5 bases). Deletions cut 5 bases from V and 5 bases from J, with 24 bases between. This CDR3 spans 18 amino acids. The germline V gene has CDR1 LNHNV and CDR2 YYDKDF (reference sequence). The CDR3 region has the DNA TGTGCCACCAGCGGACACGGACGCTCTGGGGCAGCGAATGAAAAACTGTTTTTT. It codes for CATSGHGRSGAANEKLFF.

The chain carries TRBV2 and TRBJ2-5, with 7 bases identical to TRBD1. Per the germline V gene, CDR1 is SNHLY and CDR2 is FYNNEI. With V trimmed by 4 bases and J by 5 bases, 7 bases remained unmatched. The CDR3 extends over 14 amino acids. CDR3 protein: CASSGDRVGETQYF. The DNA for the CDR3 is TGTGCCAGCAGTGGCGACAGGGTAGGGGAGACCCAGTACTTC.

CDR3 in DNA: TGTGCCAGCAGCTTAGGAGGCGGGAGTAGAAACATTCAGTACTTC. This codes for CASSLGGGSRNIQYF. This chain connects TRBV7-3 to TRBJ2-4, with 7 bases fitting TRBD2. The CDR3 has 15 amino acids. The germline V gene has CDR1 SGHTA and CDR2 FQGTGA. V was clipped by 2 bases and J by 6 bases; unmatched bases: 7.

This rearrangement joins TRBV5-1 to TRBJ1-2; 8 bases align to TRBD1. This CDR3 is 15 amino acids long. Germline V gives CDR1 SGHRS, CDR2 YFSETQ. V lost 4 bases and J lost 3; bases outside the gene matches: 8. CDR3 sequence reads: CASSEMTGADYGYTF. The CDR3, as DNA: TGCGCCAGCAGCGAGATGACAGGGGCTGACTATGGCTACACCTTC. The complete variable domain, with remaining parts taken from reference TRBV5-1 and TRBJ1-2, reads KAGVTQTPRYLIKTRGQQVTLSCSPISGHRSVSWYQQTPGQGLQFLFEYFSETQRNKGNFPGRFSGRQFSNSRSEMNVSTLELGDSALYLCASSEMTGADYGYTFGSGTRLTVV.

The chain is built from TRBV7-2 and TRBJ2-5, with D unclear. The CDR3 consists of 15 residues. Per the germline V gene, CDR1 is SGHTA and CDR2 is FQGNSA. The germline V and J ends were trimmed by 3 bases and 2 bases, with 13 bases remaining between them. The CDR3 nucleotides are TGTGCCAGCAGCTTGGATAACAGTCGACAAGAGACCCAGTACTTC. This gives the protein CASSLDNSRQETQYF.

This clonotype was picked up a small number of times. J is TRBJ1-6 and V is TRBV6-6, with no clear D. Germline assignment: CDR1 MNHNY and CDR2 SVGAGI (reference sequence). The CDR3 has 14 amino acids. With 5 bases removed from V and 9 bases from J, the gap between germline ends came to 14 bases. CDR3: CASSATGPTSPLHF. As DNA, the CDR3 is TGTGCCAGCAGTGCCACCGGGCCAACTTCACCCCTCCACTTT.

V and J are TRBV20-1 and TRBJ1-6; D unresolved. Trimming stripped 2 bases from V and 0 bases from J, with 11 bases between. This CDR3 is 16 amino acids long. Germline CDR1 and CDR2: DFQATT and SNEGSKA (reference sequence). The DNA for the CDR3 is TGCAGTGCTAGAAGGGAACCGAGCTCCTATAATTCACCCCTCCACTTT. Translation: CSARREPSSYNSPLHF.

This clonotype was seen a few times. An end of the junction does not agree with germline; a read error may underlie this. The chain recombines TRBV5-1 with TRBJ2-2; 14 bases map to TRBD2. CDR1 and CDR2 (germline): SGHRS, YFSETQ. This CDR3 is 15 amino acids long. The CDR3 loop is CASGTSGSYTGELFF. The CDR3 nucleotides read TGTGCCAGTGGGACTAGCGGGAGTTACACCGGGGAGCTGTTTTTT. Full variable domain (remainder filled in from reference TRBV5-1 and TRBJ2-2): KAGVTQTPRYLIKTRGQQVTLSCSPISGHRSVSWYQQTPGQGLQFLFEYFSETQRNKGNFPGRFSGRQFSNSRSEMNVSTLELGDSALYLCASGTSGSYTGELFFGEGSRLTVL.

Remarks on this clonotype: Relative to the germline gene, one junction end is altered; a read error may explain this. The CDR3 DNA is TGCGCCAGCAGCTGGGGGACCTCAACGACTGAAGCTTTCTTT. It yields the protein CASSWGTSTTEAFF. This chain joins TRBV7-2 and TRBJ1-1; tentatively, D is TRBD1 (5 bases). From germline, CDR1 is SGHTA and CDR2 FQGNSA. The length of the CDR3 is 14 residues. The whole variable domain, remainder taken from reference TRBV7-2 and TRBJ1-1, is GAGVSQSPSNKVTEKGKDVELRCDPISGHTALYWYRQSLGQGLEFLIYFQGNSAPDKSGLPSDRFSAERTGGSVSTLTIQRTQQEDSAVYLCASSWGTSTTEAFFGQGTRLTVV.

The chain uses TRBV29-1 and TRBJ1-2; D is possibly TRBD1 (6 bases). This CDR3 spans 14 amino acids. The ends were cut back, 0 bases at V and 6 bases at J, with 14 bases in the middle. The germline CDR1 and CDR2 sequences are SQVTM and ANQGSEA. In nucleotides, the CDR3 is TGCAGCGTTGAAGATCTCTCCAGGGGTGATGGCTACACCTTC. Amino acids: CSVEDLSRGDGYTF.

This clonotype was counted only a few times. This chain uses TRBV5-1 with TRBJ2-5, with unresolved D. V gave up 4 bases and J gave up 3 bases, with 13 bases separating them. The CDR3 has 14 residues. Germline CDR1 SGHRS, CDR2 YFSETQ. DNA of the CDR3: TGCGCCAGCAGCCAAGTCAAGGACGAAGAGACCCAGTACTTC. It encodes CASSQVKDEETQYF.

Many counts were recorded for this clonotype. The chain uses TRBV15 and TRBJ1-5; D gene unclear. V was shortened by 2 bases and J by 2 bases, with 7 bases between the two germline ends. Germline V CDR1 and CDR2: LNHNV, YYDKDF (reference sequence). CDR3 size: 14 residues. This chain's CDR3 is CATSRNSGNQPQHF. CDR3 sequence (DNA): TGTGCCACCAGCAGAAACTCAGGCAATCAGCCCCAGCATTTT.

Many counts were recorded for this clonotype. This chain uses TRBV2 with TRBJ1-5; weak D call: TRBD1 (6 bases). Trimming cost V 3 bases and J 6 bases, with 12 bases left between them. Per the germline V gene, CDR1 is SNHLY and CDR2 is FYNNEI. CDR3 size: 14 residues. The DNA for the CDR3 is TGTGCCAGCAGTGACAGGGGCTTACGTCAGCCCCAGCATTTT. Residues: CASSDRGLRQPQHF.